The sequence of this T cell receptor (beta chain) was determined in a study of Ad26.COV2.S vaccination and SARS-CoV-2 variants (dated by TCRdb to 2020 to 2023). Study-level background: Vaccine-arm donors came from COV1001, a multicentre, randomized, double-blind, placebo-controlled phase I-IIa trial of Ad26.COV2.S in healthy adults. Throughout the experiments and outcome assessment, investigators stayed blinded to trial group allocation. Ad26.COV2.S was given intramuscularly at 5x10^10 or 1x10^11 viral particles, as a single shot or as two shots 56 days apart. TCRbeta repertoire sequencing served as the tool for gauging how specific and how broad the SARS-CoV-2-reactive T cell receptors were following Ad26.COV2.S vaccination. Trial participants were randomized into five groups of five: low-dose or high-dose Ad26.COV2.S given once or twice, or placebo on both occasions. A total of roughly 32 samples were included in the TCR-sequenced set, comprising 19 Ad26.COV2.S vaccine recipients, 5 placebo recipients and 8 SARS-CoV-2 convalescent individuals.

The CDR3 goes from the cysteine to the phenylalanine over 17 residues. Left in the record is the CDR3 DNA by itself, 51 bases read in frame from the first base. After removal of 6 bases from V and 0 bases from J, the junction retains 12 bases not matched to a gene. CDR1 and CDR2 are read off the germline V gene as SNHLY and FYNNEI. TCRbeta CDR3 regions were sequenced with the immunoSEQ Assay. After extraction, genomic DNA underwent amplification by bias-controlled multiplex PCR, followed by high-throughput sequencing. Per the source publication's procedure: To quantify the absolute abundance of each unique TCRbeta CDR3 region, sequences were collapsed and filtered. T cell fraction was estimated by normalizing TCRbeta template counts to usable DNA, with usable DNA measured through amplification of reference genes found in all nucleated cells. Repertoire TCRs were annotated as SARS-CoV-2-specific when V gene, CDR3 amino acid sequence and J gene were exactly matched to a known reactive TCR set. The reference SARS-CoV-2 TCR set was obtained from MIRA and was filtered for enrichment in COVID-19-positive ImmuneCODE repertoires, whereby public or cross-reactive TCRs were removed. Drawing on the MIRA antigens, annotated TCRs were analysed further at the level of specific ORF or position within ORF. Breadth was defined as the number of annotated unique rearrangements divided by the total number of unique productive rearrangements, and depth was defined as the summed frequency of the annotated unique rearrangements. Two-sided Wilcoxon rank-sum tests were applied when comparing TCR breadth between groups. TCRdb provides this immuneACCESS table in a form limited to in-frame rearrangements. Some clones are lacking; in checked studies, under half of them reflect an unresolved V gene, and why the rest are absent is not known. V, J and clone size reflect that table, while D and trimming were determined from the DNA. Present in this sample are hundreds of thousands of clones, 85% to 90% of which were seen just once. Of the sample, roughly 5% falls within the top ten clones.

As for this clone: The specificity of this receptor is unknown. The record has no base qualities; no much larger clone is one base away.

What the authors observed across the whole study: After vaccination, substantial breadth of spike-specific CD8+ and CD4+ T cell responses was reported. Comparable non-spike TCR breadth was observed between vaccine and placebo recipients, consistent with only spike being contained in the vaccine. The study was not powered to compare responses between vaccine doses or regimens. The authors noted that the TCR breadth and depth analyses may have underestimated total T cell responses. Spike-specific TCR breadth was higher in Ad26.COV2.S recipients than in placebo recipients (P = 0.0014).

Interpreted using the paper, the treatment or condition label stands for: approximately 18 received Ad26.COV2.S at low or high dose, single or two shots; roughly 5 received placebo; per-sample allocation not given. For vaccine and placebo recipients, the sequenced repertoires came from samples collected on day 63 after the first injection. Between 29 July and 7 August 2020, Cohort 1b enrolled fewer than 30 adults aged 18-55 years at one site in Boston, USA. Ad26.COV2.S consisted of a replication-incompetent adenovirus type 26 vector by which a prefusion-stabilized SARS-CoV-2 spike protein from the original Wuhan strain was expressed.

This TCR derives from a person between 18 and 65 years old who received the Ad26.COV2.S COVID-19 vaccine or a placebo. The specimen comprised peripheral blood, sampled in a trial of Ad26.COV2.S vaccine versus placebo. The sequence joins TRBV2 to TRBJ1-2, with TRBD1 identical over 8 junction bases. This receptor has the CDR3 CASRHRDRSQANYGYTF. The DNA sequence is given as TGTGCCAGCAGGCACCGGGACAGGTCCCAAGCTAACTATGGCTACACCTTC.